This is a list of T cell receptor beta chains from one sample in a study of blood T cell repertoires in COVID-19. The repertoire was sequenced with immunoSEQ multiplex PCR; TCRdb's copy has only in-frame clones and lacks some. The sample carries a few hundred thousand clones, 85% recorded once. The sequenced sample was peripheral blood. These receptors all stem from a human donor in a cohort sampled during active COVID-19. CDR3s include the opening cysteine and the closing phenylalanine or tryptophan. A D gene is named only where the DNA matches it firmly. Not all rows give a size; the values are once, few, many and, for expanded clones, a class.

>TRBV2|.|13|.|TRBJ2-2
CASTPRDTGELFF
TGTGCCAGCACCCCTCGGGACACCGGGGAGCTGTTTTTT
>TRBV7-3|.|15|.|TRBJ2-3
CASSSSGSKADTQYF
TGTGCCAGCAGCTCTTCCGGGTCAAAAGCAGATACGCAGTATTTT
>TRBV6-5|TRBD1|13|.|TRBJ2-7
CASTTGTDYEQYF
TGTGCCAGCACCACCGGGACAGACTACGAGCAGTACTTC
>TRBV6-4|.|15|.|TRBJ2-1
CASSDEGGPYNEQFF
TGTGCCAGCAGTGACGAGGGGGGGCCATACAATGAGCAGTTCTTC
>TRBV27|.|16|once|TRBJ1-4
CASSQSWGEANEKLFF
TGTGCCAGCAGTCAGAGCTGGGGGGAGGCTAATGAAAAACTGTTTTTT
>TRBV6-4|.|14|once|TRBJ1-2
CASSPSEGRYGYTF
TGTGCCAGCAGTCCCTCCGAAGGGAGGTATGGCTACACCTTC
>TRBV9|.|15|.|TRBJ1-6
CASREGNSYNSPLHF
TGTGCCAGCCGCGAGGGGAATTCCTATAATTCACCCCTCCACTTT
>TRBV18|TRBD1|15|.|TRBJ1-1
CASSPGTGVNTEAFF
TGTGCCAGCTCACCCGGGACAGGGGTGAACACTGAAGCTTTCTTT
>TRBV2|.|14|.|TRBJ2-4
CASSEAESKNIQYF
TGTGCCAGCAGTGAAGCCGAGTCCAAAAACATTCAGTACTTC
>TRBV7-2|TRBD2|18|.|TRBJ2-3
CASSLGVYLAGNTDTQYF
TGTGCCAGCAGCTTAGGTGTATACCTAGCGGGCAACACAGATACGCAGTATTTT
>TRBV12-5|.|11|once|TRBJ1-1
CASARSREAFF
TGTGCTAGTGCCAGGTCCAGAGAAGCTTTCTTT
>TRBV18|.|18|.|TRBJ1-5
CASSPNTLQGGGNQPQHF
TGTGCCAGCTCACCGAACACTCTTCAGGGAGGGGGCAATCAGCCCCAGCATTTT
>TRBV24-1|TRBD1|15|.|TRBJ2-5
CATSDPGTDQETQYF
TGTGCCACCAGTGACCCCGGGACAGACCAAGAGACCCAGTACTTC
>TRBV7-9|TRBD1|14|.|TRBJ1-4
CASSLRAGGEKLFF
TGTGCCAGCAGCTTACGGGCAGGGGGGGAAAAACTGTTTTTT
>TRBV24-1|TRBD1|21|.|TRBJ1-4
CATSDPTGTGVSPATNEKLFF
TGTGCCACCAGTGATCCTACCGGGACAGGGGTTTCCCCCGCAACTAATGAAAAACTGTTTTTT
>TRBV10-2|.|14|.|TRBJ1-1
CASRARALNTEAFF
TGCGCCAGCAGAGCCAGGGCCCTGAACACTGAAGCTTTCTTT
>TRBV11-3|.|12|.|TRBJ2-2
CASSPGIGELFF
TGTGCCAGCAGCCCAGGGATCGGGGAGCTGTTTTTT
>TRBV7-2|.|18|.|TRBJ1-5
CASSPGYWGPVSNQPQHF
TGTGCCAGCAGCCCGGGGTATTGGGGGCCGGTGAGCAATCAGCCCCAGCATTTT
>TRBV4-1|TRBD1|16|.|TRBJ2-1
CASSQAMDRAAHEQFF
TGCGCCAGCAGCCAAGCTATGGACAGGGCGGCGCATGAGCAGTTCTTC
>TRBV18|.|14|once|TRBJ1-1
CASSLQGPNTEAFF
TGTGCCAGCTCACTCCAGGGTCCGAACACTGAAGCTTTCTTT
>TRBV13|TRBD2|18|.|TRBJ2-1
CASSPWGSGGWEYNEQFF
TGTGCCAGCAGCCCCTGGGGTAGCGGGGGCTGGGAATACAATGAGCAGTTCTTC
>TRBV6-5|TRBD1|15|.|TRBJ1-1
CASRVAGTVNTEAFF
TGTGCCAGCAGGGTCGCCGGGACAGTCAACACTGAAGCTTTCTTT
>TRBV4-2|.|14|.|TRBJ1-1
CASSQAGVNTEAFF
TGTGCCAGCAGCCAAGCAGGGGTGAACACTGAAGCTTTCTTT
>TRBV11-1|TRBD2|16|.|TRBJ2-5
CASSSDSGGPQETQYF
TGTGCCAGCAGCTCGGATAGCGGGGGGCCTCAAGAGACCCAGTACTTC
>TRBV9|.|17|.|TRBJ2-5
CASSVGRRASPQETQYF
TGTGCCAGCAGCGTAGGAAGGCGGGCCTCCCCGCAAGAGACCCAGTACTTC
>TRBV7-3|.|13|.|TRBJ2-3
CASSPAGYDTQYF
TGTGCCAGCAGCCCAGCAGGTTACGATACGCAGTATTTT
>TRBV25-1|TRBD1|18|.|TRBJ2-6
CASSDSGTDHSGANVLTF
TGTGCCAGCAGTGATTCCGGGACAGATCACTCTGGGGCCAACGTCCTGACTTTC
>TRBV6-1|.|16|few|TRBJ1-2
CASSEIVTQDLYGYTF
TGTGCCAGCAGTGAAATCGTCACACAGGACCTCTATGGCTACACCTTC
>TRBV11-2|TRBD2|13|.|TRBJ2-4
CASSLGLGNIQYF
TGTGCCAGCAGCTTGGGACTAGGAAACATTCAGTACTTC
>TRBV12-3/TRBV12-4|TRBD2|12|once|TRBJ2-7
CASSFSGREQYF
TGTGCCAGCAGTTTTTCCGGGAGGGAGCAGTACTTC
>TRBV5-4|TRBD1|15|.|TRBJ1-2
CASSSGDRVFGGYTF
TGTGCCAGCAGCTCCGGAGACAGGGTCTTCGGTGGCTACACCTTC
>TRBV5-4|.|13|.|TRBJ1-1
CASSMGQNTEAFF
TGTGCCAGCAGCATGGGACAAAACACTGAAGCTTTCTTT
>TRBV9|.|14|.|TRBJ2-3
CASSVEGRSATQYF
TGTGCCAGCAGCGTAGAGGGGCGAAGCGCTACGCAGTATTTT
>TRBV5-6|.|15|.|TRBJ1-1
CASRRSGIKREEAFF
TGTGCCAGCAGGCGATCAGGGATCAAACGTGAGGAAGCTTTCTTT
>TRBV11-3|TRBD2|15|.|TRBJ2-1
CASSSGGGRNNEQFF
TGTGCCAGCAGCTCGGGAGGCGGGCGAAACAATGAGCAGTTCTTC
>TRBV28|.|12|few|TRBJ1-5
CASSLYYSPQHF
TGTGCCAGCAGTTTATACTACTCGCCCCAGCATTTT
>TRBV7-8|TRBD1|13|.|TRBJ1-1
CASSATGDSEAFF
TGTGCCAGCAGCGCGACAGGGGACAGTGAAGCTTTCTTT
>TRBV5-1|TRBD1|15|.|TRBJ1-3
CASSLGTGIINTIYF
TGCGCCAGCAGCTTGGGGACAGGGATAATAAACACCATATATTTT
>TRBV6-4|.|15|.|TRBJ2-3
CASSDRAGSTDTQYF
TGTGCCAGCAGTGACAGGGCAGGGAGCACAGATACGCAGTATTTT
>TRBV5-1|.|15|.|TRBJ2-1
CASSLHSGSYNEQFF
TGCGCCAGCAGCTTGCATAGCGGTTCCTACAATGAGCAGTTCTTC
>TRBV18|TRBD1|14|.|TRBJ2-2
CASSPTDRAGELFF
TGTGCCAGCTCACCAACAGACAGGGCCGGGGAGCTGTTTTTT
>TRBV14|.|16|.|TRBJ2-7
CASSPVGGHYSYEQYF
TGTGCCAGCAGCCCTGTCGGCGGGCACTACTCCTACGAGCAGTACTTC
>TRBV27|.|13|.|TRBJ2-1
CASSFVPYNEQFF
TGTGCCAGCAGTTTCGTCCCCTACAATGAGCAGTTCTTC